Below, 5 T cell receptor beta chains from the same sample are listed, as sequenced in a study of cytomegalovirus exposure and HLA in healthy donors. A multiplex PCR was run with 60 Vbeta primers and 13 Jbeta primers. Here immunoSEQ multiplex PCR was the method, and the copy in TCRdb shows in-frame clones only, minus some. In the table there are around 150,000 clones, about 73% of which are singletons. Sequencing was performed on PBMCs. The receptor source for this set is a woman aged 35 to 49 in good health and CMV-seronegative.

The V gene is TRBV10-3, the J gene TRBJ2-1; 11 bases are shared with TRBD2. Trimming cost V 6 bases and J 4 bases; bases outside gene matches: 5. The CDR3 consists of 15 residues. Germline V gene lookup returns CDR1 ENHRY and CDR2 SYGVKD. The DNA for the CDR3 is TGTGCCATCAGGCCGGGACTAGCGGAGTACAATGAGCAGTTCTTC. Its translation is CAIRPGLAEYNEQFF.

This clone was seen only a few times. This chain joins TRBV2 and TRBJ1-6; D not resolved. Germline V CDR1 and CDR2: SNHLY, FYNNEI. V was shortened by 4 bases and J by 7 bases, with 8 bases between the two germline ends. The CDR3 has 13 amino acids. CDR3: CASSASLNSPLHF. Here the CDR3 DNA reads TGTGCCAGCAGTGCGTCTCTCAATTCACCCCTCCACTTT.

The sample holds one count of this clone. The rearrangement links TRBV5-1 to TRBJ2-7, with D perhaps matching TRBD2 (5 bases). Trimming pared 0 bases from V and 4 bases from J, leaving 8 bases between. The CDR3 extends over 13 amino acids. The germline gives CDR1 SGHRS, CDR2 YFSETQ. CDR3 nucleotides: TGCGCCAGCAGCTTGGCCCCGGGATACGAGCAGTACTTC. It specifies CASSLAPGYEQYF. The whole variable domain, remainder taken from reference TRBV5-1 and TRBJ2-7, is KAGVTQTPRYLIKTRGQQVTLSCSPISGHRSVSWYQQTPGQGLQFLFEYFSETQRNKGNFPGRFSGRQFSNSRSEMNVSTLELGDSALYLCASSLAPGYEQYFGPGTRLTVT.

The chain couples TRBV2 to TRBJ2-3; D gene uncertain. The CDR3 consists of 11 residues. V was cut by 6 bases and J by 4 bases, with 5 bases left in between. Per germline, CDR1 SNHLY and CDR2 FYNNEI. This chain's CDR3 is CASSPADTQYF. Written as DNA, the CDR3 is TGTGCCAGCAGCCCTGCAGATACGCAGTATTTT. Drawing the rest from reference TRBV2 and TRBJ2-3, the complete variable domain is EPEVTQTPSHQVTQMGQEVILRCVPISNHLYFYWYRQILGQKVEFLVSFYNNEISEKSEIFDDQFSVERPDGSNFTLKIRSTKLEDSAMYFCASSPADTQYFGPGTRLTVL.

This sequence joins TRBV14 and TRBJ2-1, with 10 bases fitting TRBD2. V gave up 5 bases and J gave up 7 bases; unmatched junction bases: 5. The CDR3 length is 14 residues. Germline V CDR1 and CDR2: SGHDN, FVKESK. The CDR3 loop is CASSGLAAINEQFF. DNA for the CDR3: TGTGCCAGCAGCGGACTAGCGGCGATTAATGAGCAGTTCTTC. Full variable domain (missing parts from reference TRBV14 and TRBJ2-1): EAGVTQFPSHSVIEKGQTVTLRCDPISGHDNLYWYRRVMGKEIKFLLHFVKESKQDESGMPNNRFLAERTGGTYSTLKVQPAELEDSGVYFCASSGLAAINEQFFGPGTRLTVL.